These 23 T cell receptor beta chains were sequenced from one sample in a study of blood T cell repertoires in COVID-19. The method was immunoSEQ multiplex PCR; TCRdb's version includes in-frame clones alone and lacks a portion of them. The sample lists over 15,000 clones; roughly 85% were seen once. The sequenced sample was peripheral blood. These receptors all stem from a man older than 75 with acute or convalescent COVID-19.

The gene calls are TRBV5-1 and TRBJ1-1, with TRBD1 matching 8 bases. Looked up from germline, CDR1 is SGHRS and CDR2 is YFSETQ. CDR3 size: 14 residues. V gave up 3 bases and J gave up 4 bases; unmatched junction bases: 5. The CDR3 nucleotides read TGCGCCAGCAGCTGGACAGGGAGGATCACTGAAGCTTTCTTT. Translating it yields CASSWTGRITEAFF.

The chain carries TRBV7-8 and TRBJ2-5; 7 nucleotides line up with TRBD2. J was trimmed by 7 bases and V by 1 base; bases with no gene match: 6. Germline-derived CDR1 and CDR2 are SGHVS and FQNEAQ. This CDR3 is built from 14 residues. In DNA, the CDR3 is TGTGCCAGCAGCTTAGAGGGCTGGGGGGGGACCCAGTACTTC. Translation: CASSLEGWGGTQYF.

This chain joins TRBV6-4 and TRBJ1-2; no definite D call. The germline gives CDR1 MRHNA, CDR2 SNTAGT. This CDR3 region has 14 residues. The V end lost 0 bases, the J end lost 8 bases, and 13 bases lay between the germline ends. The CDR3 nucleotides read TGTGCCAGCAGTGACTCGAGTCGGGGAGACGGCTACACCTTC. Protein sequence: CASSDSSRGDGYTF.

This chain's CDR3 is CASSLGLAGLADTQYF. CDR3 bases: TGTGCCAGCAGCTTAGGACTAGCGGGGTTAGCAGATACGCAGTATTTT. The V gene is TRBV7-2, the J gene TRBJ2-3; 11 nucleotides match TRBD2. This CDR3 contains 16 residues. V lost 1 base, J lost 4 bases, and 4 bases stayed unmatched. CDR1 is SGHTA, CDR2 FQGNSA, per germline. Using reference TRBV7-2 and TRBJ2-3 for the parts outside the CDR3, the full variable domain is GAGVSQSPSNKVTEKGKDVELRCDPISGHTALYWYRQSLGQGLEFLIYFQGNSAPDKSGLPSDRFSAERTGGSVSTLTIQRTQQEDSAVYLCASSLGLAGLADTQYFGPGTRLTVL.

The chain has TRBV6-1 and TRBJ1-1; 9 bases align to TRBD1. The CDR3 is 14 residues long. The V gene's germline CDR1 is MNHNS and CDR2 SASEGT. With 3 bases clipped from V and 5 bases from J, the junction kept 4 bases outside the gene matches. In DNA form, the CDR3 reads TGTGCCAGCAGTGAGGGACAGGGAGGAACTGAAGCTTTCTTT. Protein sequence: CASSEGQGGTEAFF.

The chain carries TRBV18 and TRBJ1-2; 11 bases fit TRBD1. The CDR3 contains 18 residues. The germline V gene encodes CDR1 KGHSH and CDR2 LQKENI. V trimming: 0 bases; J trimming: 4 bases; junction bases outside the gene matches: 10. CDR3 protein: CASSPPNSGQGVGYGYTF. The CDR3, as DNA: TGTGCCAGCTCACCACCCAACTCGGGACAGGGGGTAGGCTATGGCTACACCTTC.

The chain couples TRBV9 to TRBJ1-2; tentative D call: TRBD1 (5 bases). V lost 1 base to trimming and J lost 2 bases, with 9 bases between them. The germline CDR1 and CDR2 sequences are SGDLS and YYNGEE. This CDR3 contains 14 residues. CDR3 residues: CASSVFAGNYGYTF. The CDR3 nucleotides are TGTGCCAGCAGCGTATTCGCAGGGAACTATGGCTACACCTTC.

V gene TRBV7-8 combines with J gene TRBJ2-5; 12 nucleotides agree with TRBD2. Germline V gene sequence: CDR1 SGHVS, CDR2 FQNEAQ. J gave up 5 bases and V 5 bases, and 9 bases lay outside the gene matches. The CDR3 is made up of 16 amino acids. The CDR3, as DNA: TGTGCCAGCAGCCCATCTAGCGGGGGGGGTTGGGAGACCCAGTACTTC. Residues: CASSPSSGGGWETQYF.

The CDR3 loop is CASSLELTGTGTVTYEQYF. In DNA form, the CDR3 reads TGTGCCAGCAGTTTGGAGTTAACCGGGACAGGGACCGTCACCTACGAGCAGTACTTC. The chain has TRBV6-2 or TRBV6-3 and TRBJ2-7; 9 bases are a match to TRBD1. CDR3 length equals 19 residues. Trimming removed 4 bases from V and 2 bases from J; junction bases left unmatched: 18. Per germline, CDR1 MNHEY and CDR2 SVGEGT.

The genes are TRBV9 and TRBJ1-2, with a weak D call TRBD1 (6 bases). The V gene lost 6 bases and the J gene lost 0 bases, with 15 bases spanning the gap. The germline V gene has CDR1 SGDLS and CDR2 YYNGEE. The CDR3 sequence is 15 residues long. CDR3 sequence (DNA): TGTGCCAGCACTAAAGGACAGATATCTAACTATGGCTACACCTTC. It encodes CASTKGQISNYGYTF.

The chain joins TRBV10-2 to TRBJ2-7; possibly TRBD2 for D (5 bases). Germline-derived CDR1 and CDR2 are WSHSY and SAAADI. CDR3 size: 12 residues. The V gene lost 6 bases and the J gene lost 4 bases, with 10 bases spanning the gap. CDR3 coding DNA: TGCGCCAGCAGCGATCGGGGTTACGAGCAGTACTTC. It codes for CASSDRGYEQYF.

V and J are TRBV30 and TRBJ2-1, with 12 bases lining up with TRBD2. This CDR3 has 13 residues. V trimming: 4 bases; J trimming: 9 bases; junction bases outside the gene matches: 4. CDR1 and CDR2 from the germline V gene are GTSNPN and SVGIG (reference sequence). The CDR3 region has the DNA TGTGCCTGGACTAGCGGGGGGGCCGGTGAGCAGTTCTTC. Protein: CAWTSGGAGEQFF.

This clone was found a few times. J is TRBJ1-6 and V is TRBV3-1 (or the pseudogene TRBV3-2); 9 bases are a match to TRBD1. Germline V lookup: CDR1 LGHDT, CDR2 YNNKEL (reference sequence). The ends lost 4 bases at V and 8 bases at J; junction bases unmatched: 6. This CDR3 comprises 15 residues. The CDR3 DNA is TGTGCCAGCAGCCGGGGACAGGGAACGTATTCACCCCTCCACTTT. This gives the protein CASSRGQGTYSPLHF.

V gene TRBV7-3 combines with J gene TRBJ2-3; 9 bases match TRBD2. The trim removed 3 bases at V and 2 bases at J, leaving 6 bases unmatched. CDR1 and CDR2 from the germline V gene are SGHTA and FQGTGA. The CDR3 spans 16 residues. The CDR3 bases are TGTGCCAGCAGCTTGGGCCTAGCGGGAAACACAGATACGCAGTATTTT. It yields the protein CASSLGLAGNTDTQYF.

V usage is TRBV19 and J usage is TRBJ1-2, with 7 nucleotides matching TRBD1. From germline, CDR1 is LNHDA and CDR2 SQIVND (reference sequence). The CDR3 covers 15 residues. Losses at the gene ends were 3 bases for V and 3 bases for J; bases not matched to a gene: 7. The CDR3 nucleotides read TGTGCCAGTAGTATTGGCCGCACAGGGGACTATGGCTACACCTTC. It yields the protein CASSIGRTGDYGYTF.

The chain recombines TRBV4-2 with TRBJ2-3, with D possibly TRBD1 on 5 matching bases. Per the germline V gene, CDR1 is LGHNA and CDR2 is YNFKEQ. This CDR3 spans 14 amino acids. Trimming stripped 0 bases from V and 3 bases from J, with 7 bases between. CDR3: CASSQDQGTDTQYF. The CDR3 nucleotides are TGTGCCAGCAGCCAAGATCAGGGAACAGATACGCAGTATTTT.

The chain links TRBV5-8 to TRBJ1-5; 7 nucleotides match TRBD1. The germline V gene encodes CDR1 SGHTS and CDR2 YDEGEE. The CDR3 runs 17 residues. V lost 3 bases and J lost 2; bases outside the gene matches: 11. The CDR3 reads CASSSPYRGWGNQPQHF. CDR3 coding DNA: TGTGCCAGCAGCTCACCCTACAGGGGTTGGGGCAATCAGCCCCAGCATTTT. Full variable domain (missing parts from reference TRBV5-8 and TRBJ1-5): EAGVTQSPTHLIKTRGQQATLRCSPISGHTSVYWYQQALGLGLQFLLWYDEGEERNRGNFPPRFSGRQFPNYSSELNVNALELEDSALYLCASSSPYRGWGNQPQHFGDGTRLSIL.

This clone occurred a few times. The genes are TRBV6-2 or TRBV6-3 and TRBJ1-1, with 11 bases identical to TRBD1. The V segment lost 2 bases and the J segment 7 bases; nucleotides outside the gene matches: 3. The germline V gene has CDR1 MNHEY and CDR2 SVGEGT. The CDR3 consists of 14 residues. The CDR3 nucleotides read TGTGCCAGCAGTTACGGACAGGGGGCGATTGAAGCTTTCTTT. This sequence encodes CASSYGQGAIEAFF.

In nucleotides, the CDR3 is TGTGCCAGCAGTTTCCGGGCAGGGTTGTCCGGTCAGCCCCAGCATTTT. Translated, it gives CASSFRAGLSGQPQHF. The chain employs TRBV27 and TRBJ1-5; possibly TRBD1 for D (5 bases). V lost 3 bases to trimming and J lost 6 bases, with 18 bases between them. The CDR3 runs 16 residues. Germline CDR1 MNHEY, CDR2 SMNVEV (reference sequence).

The V and J genes are TRBV12-3 or TRBV12-4 and TRBJ1-4; D not certain. Trimming removed 5 bases from V and 11 bases from J, with 12 bases in between. The CDR3 runs 12 residues. In DNA form, the CDR3 reads TGTGCCAGCAGTAACCCGCCCGGGAAACTGTTTTTT. Its translation is CASSNPPGKLFF.

This rearrangement joins TRBV27 to TRBJ2-5; D is perhaps TRBD2 (6 bases). Looked up from germline, CDR1 is MNHEY and CDR2 is SMNVEV (reference sequence). The ends were cut back, 6 bases at V and 4 bases at J, with 12 bases in the middle. This CDR3 comprises 13 residues. CDR3 protein: CASSQTRIETQYF. The CDR3 DNA follows: TGTGCCAGCAGCCAGACTAGAATAGAGACCCAGTACTTC.

The chain is built from TRBV7-9 and TRBJ2-2, with D perhaps TRBD1 (6 bases). V lost 5 bases, J lost 5 bases, and 15 bases lay in between. Germline CDR1 SEHNR, CDR2 FQNEAQ (reference sequence). This CDR3 comprises 15 residues. This CDR3 is CASSLGQVRTGELFF. The CDR3 DNA reads TGTGCCAGCAGCCTGGGACAAGTAAGGACCGGGGAGCTGTTTTTT. The full variable domain, rest sourced from reference TRBV7-9 and TRBJ2-2, is DTGVSQNPRHKITKRGQNVTFRCDPISEHNRLYWYRQTLGQGPEFLTYFQNEAQLEKSRLLSDRFSAERPKGSFSTLEIQRTEQGDSAMYLCASSLGQVRTGELFFGEGSRLTVL.

Only one count was recorded for this clone. The chain combines TRBV27 with TRBJ1-5; possibly TRBD1 for D (5 bases). Germline CDR1 and CDR2: MNHEY and SMNVEV (reference sequence). V gave up 6 bases and J gave up 4 bases, with 10 bases separating them. This CDR3 spans 13 amino acids. This CDR3 is CASRGQPNQPQHF. Here the CDR3 DNA reads TGTGCCAGCAGAGGACAACCTAATCAGCCCCAGCATTTT.